The 14 T cell receptor beta chains reported below all come from one sample, sequenced in a study of cytomegalovirus exposure and HLA in healthy donors. Vbeta (60) and Jbeta (13) primers were used in the PCR. Sequenced by immunoSEQ multiplex PCR; TCRdb stores in-frame clones only, minus some. The sample yields about 200,000 clones, 75% to 85% seen once. The specimen sequenced was PBMCs. All receptors derive from a woman between 40 and 50 years old in good health and CMV-seronegative.

The rearrangement links TRBV6-6 to TRBJ2-3; 10 bases line up with TRBD2. Looked up from germline, CDR1 is MNHNY and CDR2 is SVGAGI (reference sequence). The CDR3 loop spans 15 amino acids. V lost 6 bases and J lost 0; bases outside the gene matches: 3. DNA for the CDR3: TGTGCCAGCAGACTAGCGGGGATTAGCACAGATACGCAGTATTTT. Amino acids: CASRLAGISTDTQYF.

This clone has a single count. Other DNA sequences in the sample encode the same CDR3. The rearrangement links TRBV27 to TRBJ2-7; the match to TRBD1 covers 9 bases. Per germline, CDR1 MNHEY and CDR2 SMNVEV (reference sequence). The CDR3 totals 14 residues. V dropped 4 bases and J dropped 3; count of bases not matched to a gene: 4. The CDR3 protein is CASSSGTGFYEQYF. CDR3 coding DNA: TGTGCCAGCAGTTCTGGGACAGGGTTCTACGAGCAGTACTTC.

This chain connects TRBV7-9 to TRBJ1-5, with D possibly TRBD1 on 6 matching bases. Germline V gene sequence: CDR1 SEHNR, CDR2 FQNEAQ (reference sequence). V lost 1 base and J 2 bases, leaving 9 bases between the germline ends. The CDR3 is 15 residues long. CDR3 residues: CASSLEAGGNQPQHF. In DNA form, the CDR3 reads TGTGCCAGCAGCTTAGAGGCAGGGGGCAATCAGCCCCAGCATTTT.

The rearrangement links TRBV29-1 to TRBJ2-7; a possible D gene is TRBD1 (6 bases). Germline CDR1 and CDR2: SQVTM and ANQGSEA. Trimming left V 2 bases short and J 2 bases short, with 10 bases between. This CDR3 comprises 13 residues. CDR3 sequence: CSVETGSAYEQYF. The DNA of the CDR3 is TGCAGCGTTGAAACAGGGAGCGCCTACGAGCAGTACTTC.

This clone is a singleton in its sample. The rearrangement joins TRBV9 to TRBJ1-4; no firm D call. V lost 4 bases and J lost 0, with 13 bases in between. Germline V gene data show CDR1 as SGDLS and CDR2 as YYNGEE. This CDR3 has 16 amino acids. CDR3 sequence (DNA): TGTGCCAGCAGCAAAACCCCGGGTTCAACTAATGAAAAACTGTTTTTT. Its translation is CASSKTPGSTNEKLFF.

For the CDR3, the DNA is TGTGCCAGCAGCTTAGGACAGTCCTATGGCTACACCTTC. Translating gives CASSLGQSYGYTF. The chain links TRBV7-2 to TRBJ1-2; D might be TRBD1 (5 bases). The CDR3 covers 13 residues. V was cut by 1 base and J by 4 bases, with 7 bases left in between. The germline gives CDR1 SGHTA, CDR2 FQGNSA.

This clone was detected only a few times. The chain recombines TRBV29-1 with TRBJ2-5; TRBD1 matches at 8 bases. This CDR3 is built from 12 residues. Germline CDR1 is SQVTM and CDR2 is ANQGSEA. J gave up 6 bases and V 4 bases, and 4 bases lay outside the gene matches. The CDR3 is CSVVDRVKTQYF. DNA of the CDR3: TGCAGCGTTGTGGACAGGGTAAAGACCCAGTACTTC.

The chain employs TRBV7-9 and TRBJ2-1; 12 bases align to TRBD2. V shed 5 bases, J shed 8 bases, and the junction held 7 bases outside the gene matches. Per the germline V gene, CDR1 is SEHNR and CDR2 is FQNEAQ (reference sequence). This CDR3 is built from 15 residues. CDR3 residues: CASSPPPSGGDEQFF. The CDR3 bases are TGTGCCAGCAGCCCCCCTCCTAGCGGGGGGGATGAGCAGTTCTTC. The full variable domain, its missing parts supplied by reference TRBV7-9 and TRBJ2-1, is DTGVSQNPRHKITKRGQNVTFRCDPISEHNRLYWYRQTLGQGPEFLTYFQNEAQLEKSRLLSDRFSAERPKGSFSTLEIQRTEQGDSAMYLCASSPPPSGGDEQFFGPGTRLTVL.

V is TRBV29-1 and J is TRBJ2-1, with 11 bases lining up with TRBD2. Germline loops: CDR1 SQVTM, CDR2 ANQGSEA. The trim removed 6 bases at V and 9 bases at J, leaving 7 bases unmatched. The CDR3 runs to 13 residues. The CDR3 nucleotides read TGCAGCGTCCTAGCGGGAGGTAGCGCTGAGCAGTTCTTC. Translation gives CSVLAGGSAEQFF.

The chain joins TRBV2 to TRBJ2-7; maybe TRBD2 (6 bases). Germline V gene data show CDR1 as SNHLY and CDR2 as FYNNEI. The CDR3 has 15 amino acids. V dropped 8 bases and J dropped 7 bases, with 24 bases sitting between them. The DNA for the CDR3 is TGTGCCAGCGGGAGGACACTGCGCCTTTTCCGGGAGCAGTACTTC. Amino acids: CASGRTLRLFREQYF.

V is TRBV5-1 and J is TRBJ2-2, with no clear D. Per germline, CDR1 SGHRS and CDR2 YFSETQ. This CDR3 has 15 residues. The V end was cut by 1 base, the J end by 0 bases, with 7 bases between. The CDR3 DNA reads TGCGCCAGCAGCTTGACAGTAGCGAACACCGGGGAGCTGTTTTTT. Its translation: CASSLTVANTGELFF.

The chain uses TRBV18 and TRBJ1-1; 9 bases match TRBD1. The CDR3 totals 16 residues. Germline V gene data show CDR1 as KGHSH and CDR2 as LQKENI. The junction had 10 bases not matched to a gene; V was cut back by 6 bases and J by 2 bases. The CDR3 bases are TGTGCCAGCTCGCCAAGGACAGGGGTATTAAACACTGAAGCTTTCTTT. Protein product: CASSPRTGVLNTEAFF.

The V call is TRBV2, the J call TRBJ1-5; maybe TRBD1 (6 bases). CDR3 length: 14 residues. Germline values: CDR1 SNHLY, CDR2 FYNNEI. Trimming pared 5 bases from V and 7 bases from J, leaving 15 bases between. The DNA of the CDR3 is TGTGCCAGCAGTCAGGGCAGGGGTAACCAGCCCCAGCATTTT. It codes for CASSQGRGNQPQHF.

The chain employs TRBV5-1 and TRBJ2-3; D may be TRBD2 (7 bases). There are 15 residues in the CDR3. V was clipped by 5 bases and J by 4 bases, with 17 bases between them. In germline, CDR1 is SGHRS, CDR2 YFSETQ. The CDR3 spells CASSDRGGGSDTQYF. The CDR3 coding sequence is TGCGCCAGCAGTGACAGAGGCGGGGGCTCAGATACGCAGTATTTT.